This TCR beta chain was retrieved from a study of Graves' ophthalmopathy and Graves' hyperthyroidism. The V end was cut by 6 bases, the J end by 0 bases, with 17 bases between. The CDR3 spans 16 residues. Germline assignment: CDR1 MNHEY and CDR2 SMNVEV (reference sequence). RNA transcripts were the source from which TCR beta CDR3 regions were amplified. Second-round multiplex PCR came after a first-round RT-PCR that employed HTBI primers. TCRdb called the multiplex PCR reads again in MiXCR, with one record for every CDR3 protein. The data show about 170,000 distinct CDR3 sequences, about 40% seen once. The diagnosis combined clinical symptoms, thyroxine, TRAb, thyroid ultrasound and orbital computed tomography scans.

The chain employs TRBV27 and TRBJ1-2; D not certain. The sequenced material came from peripheral blood. The sequence was collected from a woman aged 40 to 50 with Graves' ophthalmopathy. Here the CDR3 reads CASSGSLKDANYGYTF. The CDR3 nucleotides are TGTGCCAGCAGCGGATCCCTAAAGGATGCTAACTATGGCTACACCTTC.